These 29 T cell receptor beta chains originate from one sample sequenced in a study of shared clonotypes between healthy human individuals. Libraries were prepared by immunoSEQ multiplex PCR; TCRdb keeps only in-frame clonotypes and omits some of them. The sample shows some 510,000 clones, around 74% of them seen only once. Input material: PBMCs. These receptor sequences come from a woman aged 40 to 55 in good health. Some clones in this sample may be carry-over from other donors' samples.

The rearrangement joins TRBV7-2 to TRBJ2-7; TRBD1 agrees at 9 bases. V lost 5 bases to trimming and J lost 3 bases; unmatched junction nucleotides: 8. In germline, CDR1 is SGHTA, CDR2 FQGNSA. The CDR3 has 15 residues. The CDR3 protein is CASSPRTGEGYEQYF. The CDR3 DNA is TGTGCCAGCAGCCCACGGACAGGGGAAGGCTACGAGCAGTACTTC.

Turning to this clone: A read error may produce the germline difference seen at one junction end. The chain couples TRBV7-7 to TRBJ2-5; D gene unclear. Germline V lookup: CDR1 SSHAT, CDR2 FNYEAQ (reference sequence). CDR3 length: 14 residues. The CDR3: CASSPDWASETQYF. In DNA, the CDR3 is TGTGCTAGCAGTCCCGACTGGGCCAGTGAGACCCAGTACTTC.

This clone was picked up many times. J is TRBJ2-2 and V is TRBV5-4, with 9 bases lining up with TRBD1. This CDR3 spans 16 amino acids. V dropped 4 bases and J dropped 1; count of bases not matched to a gene: 5. CDR1 is SGHNT, CDR2 YYREEE, per germline (reference sequence). This CDR3 reads CASSRGQGLNTGELFF. In DNA form, the CDR3 reads TGTGCCAGCAGCCGGGGACAGGGTTTGAACACCGGGGAGCTGTTTTTT.

This rearrangement joins TRBV7-9 to TRBJ1-1; D gene uncertain. Trimming cost V 6 bases and J 5 bases, with 16 bases left between them. The CDR3 spans 14 residues. From germline, CDR1 is SEHNR and CDR2 FQNEAQ (reference sequence). The CDR3 here is CASSPGLENTEAFF. The CDR3 DNA sequence: TGTGCCAGCAGTCCCGGACTCGAGAATACTGAAGCTTTCTTT. Full variable domain (missing parts from reference TRBV7-9 and TRBJ1-1): DTGVSQNPRHKITKRGQNVTFRCDPISEHNRLYWYRQTLGQGPEFLTYFQNEAQLEKSRLLSDRFSAERPKGSFSTLEIQRTEQGDSAMYLCASSPGLENTEAFFGQGTRLTVV.

The V gene is TRBV5-4, the J gene TRBJ2-7; weak D call: TRBD2 (7 bases). The CDR3 has 14 residues. Per the germline V gene, CDR1 is SGHNT and CDR2 is YYREEE (reference sequence). Trimming cost V 4 bases and J 0 bases, with 11 bases left between them. The DNA for the CDR3 is TGTGCCAGCAGCCACCGGGGGGCCTCCTACGAGCAGTACTTC. Its translation: CASSHRGASYEQYF.

The chain is built from TRBV27 and TRBJ2-3; 15 nucleotides line up with TRBD2. This CDR3 spans 18 amino acids. The J segment lost 5 bases and the V segment lost 4 bases, leaving 10 bases of the junction unmatched. Germline CDR1 MNHEY, CDR2 SMNVEV (reference sequence). CDR3 coding DNA: TGTGCCAGCAGTTACCTGGGACTAGCGGGAGGCCAGGGAGATACGCAGTATTTT. Protein product: CASSYLGLAGGQGDTQYF.

The V call is TRBV21-1, the J call TRBJ2-2; TRBD1 is the table's D call and was not checked against the DNA. TRBV21-1 is a pseudogene segment. This CDR3 region has 16 residues. CDR3: CASSKAAGRNTGELFF. The CDR3, as DNA: TGTGCCAGCAGCAAAGCCGCAGGCCGGAACACCGGGGAGCTGTTTTTT.

The chain links TRBV5-1 to TRBJ2-5; D assignment may be TRBD1 or TRBD2 (5 bases each). The CDR3 has 15 residues. V was trimmed by 4 bases and J by 1 base, leaving 14 bases between them. Germline CDR1 is SGHRS and CDR2 is YFSETQ. CDR3 nucleotide sequence: TGCGCCAGCAGCCGGGACCTTAGGGCCCAAGAGACCCAGTACTTC. It specifies CASSRDLRAQETQYF. The full variable domain, in which reference TRBV5-1 and TRBJ2-5 provide the parts outside the CDR3, is KAGVTQTPRYLIKTRGQQVTLSCSPISGHRSVSWYQQTPGQGLQFLFEYFSETQRNKGNFPGRFSGRQFSNSRSEMNVSTLELGDSALYLCASSRDLRAQETQYFGPGTRLLVL.

As DNA, the CDR3 is TGTGCCAGCAGTCCAGGCCCTGGAGCCAAAAACATTCAGTACTTC. It is translated as CASSPGPGAKNIQYF. The V gene is TRBV6-1, the J gene TRBJ2-4; D is unclear. Germline CDR1 MNHNS, CDR2 SASEGT. The V gene lost 5 bases and the J gene lost 0 bases, with 11 bases spanning the gap. CDR3 length equals 15 residues.

The CDR3 loop reads CASQPPTGELFF. The DNA of the CDR3 is TGTGCCAGCCAACCCCCCACCGGGGAGCTGTTTTTT. The chain joins TRBV6-5 to TRBJ2-2; D gene ambiguous. CDR1 and CDR2 (germline): MNHEY, SVGAGI. This CDR3 spans 12 amino acids. Trimming cost V 8 bases and J 4 bases, with 8 bases left between them.

The gene calls are TRBV19 and TRBJ2-7, with 8 bases fitting TRBD1. With V trimmed by 3 bases and J by 5 bases, 6 bases remained unmatched. CDR3 length equals 14 residues. Germline V gene sequence: CDR1 LNHDA, CDR2 SQIVND (reference sequence). CDR3 sequence reads: CASSMDRELHEQYF. In nucleotides, the CDR3 is TGTGCCAGTAGTATGGACAGGGAGCTTCACGAGCAGTACTTC.

The chain is built from TRBV18 and TRBJ1-5, with D perhaps TRBD1 (5 bases). The CDR3 contains 13 residues. The germline V gene encodes CDR1 KGHSH and CDR2 LQKENI. V shed 4 bases and J shed 5 bases, with 9 bases lying between them. The CDR3 loop reads CASSRAQDQPQHF. The CDR3 region has the DNA TGTGCCAGCTCACGAGCACAGGATCAGCCCCAGCATTTT.

In the case of this clone: This sequence is one base from a far larger clone and is likely a read error. The chain links TRBV10-2 to TRBJ2-7; TRBD2 matches 9 bases. The V and J ends lost 8 bases and 6 bases, in that order; junction bases with no gene match: 8. Germline V gene data show CDR1 as WSHSY and CDR2 as SAAADI. CDR3 size: 13 residues. CDR3 sequence reads: CASQAGGPFEQYF. CDR3 in DNA: TGCGCCAGCCAGGCGGGAGGGCCTTTCGAGCAGTACTTC.

V is TRBV6-6 and J is TRBJ2-2, with D unclear. V was shortened by 7 bases and J by 1 base, with 13 bases between the two germline ends. This CDR3 has 15 amino acids. Germline V lookup: CDR1 MNHNY, CDR2 SVGAGI (reference sequence). DNA of the CDR3: TGTGCCAGCACATACCAGACACTGAACACCGGGGAGCTGTTTTTT. Protein sequence: CASTYQTLNTGELFF.

The genes are TRBV5-1 and TRBJ2-7; no firm D call. The germline CDR1 and CDR2 sequences are SGHRS and YFSETQ. There are 12 residues in the CDR3. Trimming cost V 0 bases and J 5 bases, with 6 bases left between them. The CDR3 sequence is CASSLAGHEQYF. The CDR3 DNA reads TGCGCCAGCAGCTTGGCCGGCCACGAGCAGTACTTC.

The chain recombines TRBV27 with TRBJ1-5; a weak D match, TRBD1 (6 bases). V was cut by 6 bases and J by 4 bases, with 10 bases left in between. The CDR3 covers 13 residues. Germline V CDR1 and CDR2: MNHEY, SMNVEV (reference sequence). The CDR3 region is CASSSGQNQPQHF. CDR3 in DNA: TGTGCCAGCAGCTCGGGACAAAATCAGCCCCAGCATTTT.

This clone was seen a handful of times. This sequence joins TRBV10-1 and TRBJ1-5; D uncertain. V lost 3 bases and J 9 bases, leaving 12 bases between the germline ends. This CDR3 is 13 amino acids long. The germline gives CDR1 WNHNN, CDR2 SYGVQD (reference sequence). The CDR3 DNA reads TGCGCCAGCAGTGAAAACGGGCCGAGGCCCCAGCATTTT. This translates into CASSENGPRPQHF.

The chain combines TRBV30 with TRBJ2-4; tentative D call: TRBD1 (5 bases). CDR3 length: 13 amino acids. The V gene lost 4 bases and the J gene lost 4 bases, with 11 bases spanning the gap. CDR1 is GTSNPN, CDR2 SVGIG, per germline (reference sequence). The CDR3: CAWNVNRKNIQYF. CDR3 sequence (DNA): TGTGCCTGGAACGTGAACAGGAAAAACATTCAGTACTTC.

This clone was counted a few times. The chain recombines TRBV2 with TRBJ1-1; unclear D gene. There are 13 residues in the CDR3. Germline V lookup: CDR1 SNHLY, CDR2 FYNNEI. V was pared by 4 bases and J by 0 bases, with 6 bases between. The DNA of the CDR3 is TGTGCCAGCAGTGGCAGGCTGAACACTGAAGCTTTCTTT. This gives the protein CASSGRLNTEAFF.

This chain uses TRBV7-2 with TRBJ1-4; the D is unclear. From germline, CDR1 is SGHTA and CDR2 FQGNSA. The CDR3 has 13 residues. With 1 base removed from V and 8 bases from J, the gap between germline ends came to 8 bases. CDR3 region: CASSLVRWEKLFF. The CDR3 nucleotides are TGTGCCAGCAGCTTAGTACGTTGGGAAAAACTGTTTTTT.

This clone was counted between two and nine times. The chain uses TRBV28 and TRBJ2-5; D ambiguous. Per germline, CDR1 MDHEN and CDR2 SYDVKM. The V gene lost 4 bases and the J gene lost 5 bases, with 17 bases spanning the gap. This CDR3 region has 15 residues. The CDR3 reads CASSSGRGATETQYF. The CDR3 bases are TGTGCCAGCAGTTCTGGGCGAGGAGCTACGGAGACCCAGTACTTC.

The CDR3 DNA reads TGTGCCAGCAGTTTCCTGGACGAGCAGTACTTC. The encoded protein is CASSFLDEQYF. The rearrangement links TRBV28 to TRBJ2-7; unclear D gene. Trimming took 3 bases from V and 5 from J, leaving 5 bases between them. Germline loops: CDR1 MDHEN, CDR2 SYDVKM. This CDR3 contains 11 residues.

This chain links TRBV4-3 with TRBJ2-5; TRBD1 might be the D (6 bases). Germline CDR1 LGHNA, CDR2 YSLEER. The CDR3 length is 16 residues. Trimming took 1 base from V and 5 from J, leaving 17 bases between them. The DNA for the CDR3 is TGCGCCAGCAGCCAAGGGGGTAGGGGGAGTTGGGAGACCCAGTACTTC. It encodes CASSQGGRGSWETQYF.

The chain couples TRBV5-6 to TRBJ1-4; D gene unclear. V lost 0 bases and J 0 bases, leaving 12 bases between the germline ends. The CDR3 spans 17 residues. CDR1 and CDR2 (germline): SGHDT, YYEEEE. The CDR3 DNA follows: TGTGCCAGCAGCTTGGTTCCAGGAGATACAACTAATGAAAAACTGTTTTTT. Amino acids: CASSLVPGDTTNEKLFF.

This clone was observed a handful of times. This sequence joins TRBV6-5 and TRBJ2-7; D ambiguous. With 2 bases removed from V and 6 bases from J, the gap between germline ends came to 5 bases. The germline V gene encodes CDR1 MNHEY and CDR2 SVGAGI. CDR3 length: 11 amino acids. The DNA for the CDR3 is TGTGCCAGCAGTTACAATCTCGAGCAGTACTTC. Translating it yields CASSYNLEQYF.

The chain employs TRBV4-2 and TRBJ2-5, with 9 positions matching TRBD2. The CDR3 totals 15 residues. V gave up 4 bases and J gave up 1 base; unmatched junction bases: 4. Germline-derived CDR1 and CDR2 are LGHNA and YNFKEQ. The CDR3 region has the DNA TGTGCCAGCAGCCCGCAAGCGGGAGGCCAAGAGACCCAGTACTTC. It encodes CASSPQAGGQETQYF.

The rearrangement joins TRBV7-3 to TRBJ1-2; TRBD1 aligns across 7 bases. Germline CDR1 reads SGHTA; CDR2 reads FQGTGA. J lost 6 bases, V lost 5 bases, and 21 bases had no gene match. The CDR3 consists of 18 residues. The CDR3 sequence is CASSLGSRQGPVLHGYTF. In DNA form, the CDR3 reads TGTGCCAGCAGCCTGGGGTCGAGACAGGGCCCAGTGCTGCATGGCTACACCTTC.

V is TRBV28 and J is TRBJ2-4; the match to TRBD2 covers 13 bases. The trim removed 4 bases at V and 3 bases at J, leaving 3 bases unmatched. The CDR3 covers 16 residues. Germline loops: CDR1 MDHEN, CDR2 SYDVKM. The CDR3 nucleotides are TGTGCCAGCAGTTGGGGACTAGCGGGGCTCAAAAACATTCAGTACTTC. This sequence encodes CASSWGLAGLKNIQYF.

This clone occurred once. The rearrangement joins TRBV9 to TRBJ1-6; 7 nucleotides line up with TRBD1. Germline CDR1 SGDLS, CDR2 YYNGEE. This CDR3 comprises 14 residues. Trimming removed 4 bases from V and 10 bases from J; junction bases left unmatched: 8. The CDR3 DNA is TGTGCCAGCAGCTTGGACAGGACGGGATCACCCCTCCACTTT. The encoded protein is CASSLDRTGSPLHF. Drawing the rest from reference TRBV9 and TRBJ1-6, the complete variable domain is DSGVTQTPKHLITATGQRVTLRCSPRSGDLSVYWYQQSLDQGLQFLIQYYNGEERAKGNILERFSAQQFPDLHSELNLSSLELGDSALYFCASSLDRTGSPLHFGNGTRLTVT.